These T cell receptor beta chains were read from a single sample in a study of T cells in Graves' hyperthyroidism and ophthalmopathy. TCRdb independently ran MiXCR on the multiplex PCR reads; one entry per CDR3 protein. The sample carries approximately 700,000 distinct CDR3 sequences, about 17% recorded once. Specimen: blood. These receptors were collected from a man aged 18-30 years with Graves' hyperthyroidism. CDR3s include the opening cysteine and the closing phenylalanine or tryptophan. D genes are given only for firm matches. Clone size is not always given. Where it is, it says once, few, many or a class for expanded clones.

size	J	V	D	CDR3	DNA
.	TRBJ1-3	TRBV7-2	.	CASSSGAAGATTWSGNTIYF	TGTGCCAGCAGCTCGGGCGCCGCAGGGGCTACCACCTGGTCTGGAAACACCATATATTTT
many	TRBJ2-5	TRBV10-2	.	CASGAGEETQYF	TGCGCCAGCGGGGCAGGGGAAGAGACCCAGTACTTC
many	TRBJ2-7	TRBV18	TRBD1	CASRGQFYEQYF	TGTGCCAGCCGGGGACAGTTCTACGAGCAGTACTTC
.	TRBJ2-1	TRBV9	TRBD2	CASSVGGTSGSISEQFF	TGTGCCAGCAGCGTAGGGGGAACTAGCGGGAGTATATCTGAGCAGTTCTTC
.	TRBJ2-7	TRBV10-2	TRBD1	CASMGQGYYEQYF	TGCGCCAGCATGGGACAGGGGTACTACGAGCAGTACTTC
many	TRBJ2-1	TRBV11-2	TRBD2	CASSVSGIINEQFF	TGTGCCAGCAGCGTTAGCGGGATAATTAATGAGCAGTTCTTC
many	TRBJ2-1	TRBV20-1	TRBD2	CSARGHPGLAGRPNYNEQFF	TGCAGTGCTAGGGGACACCCGGGACTAGCGGGCCGACCCAACTACAATGAGCAGTTCTTC
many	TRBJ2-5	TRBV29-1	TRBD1	CSVYRGRETQYF	TGCAGCGTCTACAGGGGAAGGGAGACCCAGTACTTC
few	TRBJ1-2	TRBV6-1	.	CASTPNQGDGYTF	TGTGCCAGCACGCCCAACCAGGGAGATGGCTACACCTTC
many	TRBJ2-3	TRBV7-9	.	CASSLGPGGQDTQYF	TGTGCCAGCAGCTTAGGGCCAGGGGGGCAAGATACGCAGTATTTT
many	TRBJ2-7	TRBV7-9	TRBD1	CASSSPTGAEEQYF	TGTGCCAGCAGCTCTCCGACAGGGGCTGAGGAGCAGTACTTC
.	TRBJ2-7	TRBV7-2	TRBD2	CASSSIPAGGPYEQYF	TGTGCCAGCAGCTCAATCCCAGCGGGAGGGCCCTACGAGCAGTACTTC
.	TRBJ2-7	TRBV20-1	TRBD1	CSAQTTGAYEQYF	TGCAGTGCTCAGACAACAGGGGCCTACGAGCAGTACTTC
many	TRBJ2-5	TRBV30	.	CAWTRDSRGETQYF	TGTGCCTGGACCCGAGACAGTAGGGGGGAGACCCAGTACTTC
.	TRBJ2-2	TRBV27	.	CASSRLGGASNTGELFF	TGTGCCAGCAGTCGCCTTGGGGGCGCCTCGAACACCGGGGAGCTGTTTTTT
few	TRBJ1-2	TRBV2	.	CASSEFGGDTF	TGTGCCAGCAGTGAATTCGGGGGGGACACCTTC
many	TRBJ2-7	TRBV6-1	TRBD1	CASSLSGTGVLGPTSYEQYF	TGTGCCAGCAGCCTCTCCGGGACAGGGGTGCTTGGGCCCACCTCGTACGAGCAGTACTTC
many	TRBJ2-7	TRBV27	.	CASSLGGAVPSYEQYF	TGTGCCAGCAGTTTAGGGGGTGCGGTACCCTCCTACGAGCAGTACTTC
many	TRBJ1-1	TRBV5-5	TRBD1	CASRRLGQGETEAFF	TGTGCCAGCAGACGTCTTGGACAGGGTGAAACTGAAGCTTTCTTT
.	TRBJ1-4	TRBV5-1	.	CASSSAGTGDEKLFF	TGCGCCAGCAGCTCCGCCGGGACGGGAGATGAAAAACTGTTTTTT
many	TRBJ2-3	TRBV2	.	CASSAMNTQYF	TGTGCCAGCAGTGCAATGAATACGCAGTATTTT
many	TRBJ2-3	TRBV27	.	CASSSGWGGTDTQYF	TGTGCCAGCAGTTCCGGTTGGGGCGGTACAGATACGCAGTATTTT
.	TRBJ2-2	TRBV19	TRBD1	CASRDRGGELFF	TGTGCCAGTAGGGACAGGGGGGGGGAGCTGTTTTTT
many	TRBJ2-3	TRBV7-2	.	CASSERGGTTDTQYF	TGTGCCAGCAGCGAGAGGGGGGGTACCACAGATACGCAGTATTTT
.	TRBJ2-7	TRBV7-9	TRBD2	CASSSTSGRFYEQYF	TGTGCCAGCAGCTCAACTAGCGGGAGGTTCTACGAGCAGTACTTC
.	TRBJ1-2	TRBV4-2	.	CASSQVGFYGYTF	TGTGCCAGCAGCCAAGTCGGTTTCTATGGCTACACCTTC
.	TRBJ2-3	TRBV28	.	CASSAAAWEDTDTQYF	TGTGCCAGCAGTGCGGCTGCCTGGGAGGACACAGATACGCAGTATTTT
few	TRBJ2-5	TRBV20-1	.	CSVGGRLLQETQYF	TGCAGTGTTGGAGGACGACTCCTTCAAGAGACCCAGTACTTC
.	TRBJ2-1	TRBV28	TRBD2	CASSFPTIAGEANEQFF	TGTGCCAGCAGTTTTCCTACAATAGCGGGAGAGGCGAATGAGCAGTTCTTC
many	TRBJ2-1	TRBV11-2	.	CASSSSPADNEQFF	TGTGCCAGCAGCTCCTCGCCAGCAGACAATGAGCAGTTCTTC
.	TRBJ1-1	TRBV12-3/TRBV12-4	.	CASSPRDDEAFF	TGTGCCAGCAGTCCCCGGGACGATGAAGCTTTCTTT
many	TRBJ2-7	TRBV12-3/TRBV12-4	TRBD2	CASSEGGGGTYEQYF	TGTGCCAGCAGCGAGGGTGGCGGGGGGACCTACGAGCAGTACTTC
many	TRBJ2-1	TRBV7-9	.	CASSLEGDEQFF	TGTGCCAGCAGCTTAGAAGGTGATGAGCAGTTCTTC
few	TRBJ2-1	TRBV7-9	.	CASSLGYPSSYNEQFF	TGTGCCAGCAGCTTGGGGTACCCCAGCTCCTACAATGAGCAGTTCTTC
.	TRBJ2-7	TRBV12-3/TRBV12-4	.	CASSLRRGNRYEQYF	TGTGCCAGCAGTTTAAGGAGGGGGAATCGCTACGAGCAGTACTTC
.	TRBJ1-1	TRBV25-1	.	CASSSALGIQNTEAFF	TGTGCCAGCAGTTCGGCTTTGGGGATCCAGAACACTGAAGCTTTCTTT
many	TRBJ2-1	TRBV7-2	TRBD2	CASSSDFGAGGGSEQFF	TGTGCCAGCAGCTCGGACTTTGGGGCGGGAGGTGGATCCGAGCAGTTCTTC
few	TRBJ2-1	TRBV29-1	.	CSVEWLANEYNEQFF	TGCAGCGTTGAATGGCTAGCGAACGAATACAATGAGCAGTTCTTC
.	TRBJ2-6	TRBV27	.	CASSSPLGANVLTF	TGTGCCAGCAGCTCTCCTCTAGGGGCCAACGTCCTGACTTTC
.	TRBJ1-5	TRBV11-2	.	CASSLNLNQPQHF	TGTGCCAGCAGCTTAAACCTAAACCAGCCCCAGCATTTT
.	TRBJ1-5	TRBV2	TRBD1	CAGTGDSNQPQHF	TGTGCCGGGACAGGGGATAGCAATCAGCCCCAGCATTTT
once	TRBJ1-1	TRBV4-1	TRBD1	CASSLGGDRVHTEAFF	TGCGCCAGCAGCCTTGGGGGGGACAGGGTGCACACTGAAGCTTTCTTT
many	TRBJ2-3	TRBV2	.	CASSGGGDADTQYF	TGTGCCAGCAGTGGCGGTGGGGACGCAGATACGCAGTATTTT
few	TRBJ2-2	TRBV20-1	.	CSARRRGPDTGELFF	TGCAGTGCTCGACGGAGGGGCCCGGACACCGGGGAGCTGTTTTTT
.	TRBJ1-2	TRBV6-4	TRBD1	CASSNEGQGFEGYTF	TGTGCCAGCAGTAACGAAGGACAGGGTTTTGAAGGCTACACCTTC
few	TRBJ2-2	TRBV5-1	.	CASSFLGITGELFF	TGCGCCAGCAGCTTCTTGGGGATCACCGGGGAGCTGTTTTTT
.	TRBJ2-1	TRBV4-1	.	CASSQDYREQFF	TGCGCCAGCAGCCAAGATTACCGTGAGCAGTTCTTC
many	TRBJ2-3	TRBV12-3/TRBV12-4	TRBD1	CASSIWTGGTTDTQYF	TGTGCCAGCAGTATCTGGACAGGGGGAACGACAGATACGCAGTATTTT
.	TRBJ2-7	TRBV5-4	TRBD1	CASSFRTGEAYEQYF	TGTGCCAGCAGCTTCCGGACAGGGGAGGCCTACGAGCAGTACTTC